The TCR beta chain under discussion was sequenced for a study of Ad26.COV2.S vaccination and SARS-CoV-2 variants. Data came from immunoSEQ multiplex PCR; TCRdb stores just in-frame clones and leaves some out. The profile covers some 350,000 clones, with 92% appearing a single time and 3.9% taken by the ten largest. Whole-study results and caveats: Analytic work on TCR breadth and depth might have understated the full extent of total T cell responses.

A remark on this clone: Its specificity is not known.

V lost 2 bases and J 9 bases, leaving 14 bases between the germline ends. This CDR3 is 15 amino acids long. The germline gives CDR1 KGHSH, CDR2 LQKENI. The starting material was peripheral blood, obtained after recovery from COVID-19. The chain carries TRBV18 and TRBJ1-6, with D possibly matching TRBD1 (5 bases). This clonotype originated in a human donor who had recovered from COVID-19. CDR3 protein: CASSPGRAVSSPLHF. The CDR3 DNA is TGTGCCAGCTCACCAGGCAGGGCTGTAAGTTCACCCCTCCACTTT.